This entry lists 23 T cell receptor beta chains sequenced from one sample in a study of response to subunit inactivated influenza vaccine. TCRdb processed the RT-PCR reads anew with MiXCR; each CDR3 protein has one entry. The sample holds roughly 650,000 distinct CDR3 sequences, around 15% seen once. Sequences were derived from PBMCs from blood, sampled 14 days before vaccination. The receptor source for this set is a man aged 45-65 years who received an inactivated influenza vaccine.

The chain has TRBV12-3 or TRBV12-4 and TRBJ1-1; TRBD1 might be the D (5 bases). Trimming took off 8 bases at V and 6 bases at J, with 16 bases between the two ends. This CDR3 has 13 amino acids. The CDR3 DNA reads TGTGCCAGCTCTTTCTCCCGGGGGGCTGAAGCTTTCTTT. This gives the protein CASSFSRGAEAFF.

In its sample, this clonotype was seen a few times. The V gene is TRBV4-2, the J gene TRBJ1-1; D is uncertain. The V end was cut by 0 bases, the J end by 4 bases, with 15 bases between. This CDR3 has 16 amino acids. Germline V gene data show CDR1 as LGHNA and CDR2 as YNFKEQ. The CDR3 reads CASSQDLEAGITEAFF. For the CDR3, the DNA is TGTGCCAGCAGCCAAGATTTAGAGGCAGGAATCACTGAAGCTTTCTTT.

This clonotype was picked up one time. V gene TRBV5-4 combines with J gene TRBJ2-1; the D is unclear. V shed 4 bases and J shed 2 bases, with 22 bases lying between them. The CDR3 runs to 18 residues. CDR1 is SGHNT, CDR2 YYREEE, per germline (reference sequence). The CDR3 reads CASSPPRSGRGTYNEQFF. In DNA form, the CDR3 reads TGTGCCAGCAGCCCCCCGAGATCGGGTCGTGGCACCTACAATGAGCAGTTCTTC.

CDR3 sequence: CASSQVGRGEQYF. The DNA for the CDR3 is TGTGCCAGCAGCCAAGTAGGGCGCGGGGAGCAGTACTTC. V usage is TRBV3-1 and J usage is TRBJ2-7, with D possibly TRBD2 on 5 matching bases. Trimming stripped 1 base from V and 7 bases from J, with 11 bases between. The CDR3 contains 13 residues. The germline V gene encodes CDR1 LGHDT and CDR2 YNNKEL (reference sequence).

This chain connects TRBV18 to TRBJ2-6; no definite D call. The CDR3 covers 16 residues. V was clipped by 0 bases and J by 4 bases, with 10 bases between them. Germline V lookup: CDR1 KGHSH, CDR2 LQKENI. The CDR3 DNA sequence: TGTGCCAGCTCACCACCGACTGGGGTCGGGGCCAACGTCCTGACTTTC. Protein sequence: CASSPPTGVGANVLTF.

This clonotype has only a few counts. The chain has TRBV5-1 and TRBJ1-4; a weak D match, TRBD1 (5 bases). This CDR3 region has 15 residues. Germline V lookup: CDR1 SGHRS, CDR2 YFSETQ. The V and J ends lost 4 bases and 8 bases respectively, with 18 bases between them. CDR3 protein: CASSQAWGRHEKLFF. The CDR3 bases are TGCGCCAGCAGCCAAGCCTGGGGGAGGCACGAAAAACTGTTTTTT.

The sample holds a few counts of this clonotype. The V call is TRBV4-3, the J call TRBJ2-1; 9 positions match TRBD2. Germline assignment: CDR1 LGHNA and CDR2 YSLEER. This CDR3 is 18 amino acids long. The ends lost 0 bases at V and 6 bases at J; junction bases unmatched: 12. The CDR3 DNA follows: TGCGCCAGCAGCCAAGATCACGGTATAGTAGCGGGAGTCAATGAGCAGTTCTTC. This sequence encodes CASSQDHGIVAGVNEQFF.

This chain links TRBV3-1 with TRBJ2-5; D perhaps matches TRBD1 (6 bases). The CDR3 is made up of 16 amino acids. V lost 0 bases and J 7 bases, leaving 18 bases between the germline ends. From germline, CDR1 is LGHDT and CDR2 YNNKEL (reference sequence). Here the CDR3 reads CASSQEWDTLGGTQYF. The CDR3 region has the DNA TGTGCCAGCAGCCAAGAGTGGGACACCCTCGGAGGGACCCAGTACTTC.

This clonotype appeared many times. The rearrangement uses TRBV4-1 and TRBJ1-2; 7 nucleotides match TRBD1. The CDR3 spans 14 residues. CDR1 is MGHRA, CDR2 YSYEKL, per germline. J gave up 10 bases and V 2 bases, and 10 bases lay outside the gene matches. CDR3 residues: CASSQSEWTGDYTF. In nucleotides, the CDR3 is TGCGCCAGCAGCCAATCAGAGTGGACAGGCGACTACACCTTC.

The rearrangement joins TRBV7-9 to TRBJ2-6, with 7 bases lining up with TRBD1. The ends lost 3 bases at V and 4 bases at J; junction bases unmatched: 9. CDR3 length: 17 residues. CDR1 is SEHNR and CDR2 is FQNEAQ in the germline V gene (reference sequence). CDR3 bases: TGTGCCAGCAGCTTCCAAAGGGGGCGTCAAGGGGCCAACGTCCTGACTTTC. Its translation is CASSFQRGRQGANVLTF.

The rearrangement links TRBV5-1 to TRBJ1-4; D is perhaps TRBD1 (6 bases). CDR3 size: 15 residues. The germline CDR1 and CDR2 sequences are SGHRS and YFSETQ. The V end was cut by 7 bases, the J end by 5 bases, with 18 bases between. This CDR3 reads CASGSSGATNEKLFF. CDR3 DNA: TGCGCCAGCGGATCTTCAGGGGCTACAAATGAAAAACTGTTTTTT. Complete variable domain (other parts from reference TRBV5-1 and TRBJ1-4): KAGVTQTPRYLIKTRGQQVTLSCSPISGHRSVSWYQQTPGQGLQFLFEYFSETQRNKGNFPGRFSGRQFSNSRSEMNVSTLELGDSALYLCASGSSGATNEKLFFGSGTQLSVL.

This clonotype has just a few counts. The chain combines TRBV4-2 with TRBJ1-3; no clear D gene. The CDR3 extends over 15 amino acids. Looked up from germline, CDR1 is LGHNA and CDR2 is YNFKEQ. The V end lost 2 bases, the J end lost 0 bases, and 8 bases lay between the germline ends. DNA for the CDR3: TGTGCCAGCAGCCAATCCTCTCCCTCTGGAAACACCATATATTTT. Translated, it gives CASSQSSPSGNTIYF.

Only a few counts were recorded for this clonotype. V usage is TRBV10-3 and J usage is TRBJ1-6; D is uncertain. The CDR3 runs to 16 residues. The germline CDR1 and CDR2 sequences are ENHRY and SYGVKD. The V gene lost 0 bases and the J gene lost 12 bases, with 18 bases spanning the gap. The CDR3: CAISESIRTGVLPLHF. In nucleotides, the CDR3 is TGTGCCATCAGTGAGTCGATTCGCACTGGGGTCCTACCCCTCCACTTT.

This clonotype was recorded a few times. The chain couples TRBV7-2 to TRBJ2-5; D unclear. CDR1 is SGHTA and CDR2 is FQGNSA in the germline V gene. Deletions cut 2 bases from V and 3 bases from J, with 13 bases between. There are 15 residues in the CDR3. The DNA of the CDR3 is TGTGCCAGCAGCTTAACTGTCGTGGCAAAAGAGACCCAGTACTTC. This sequence encodes CASSLTVVAKETQYF.

This chain uses TRBV4-2 with TRBJ1-1; D unclear. Trimming stripped 3 bases from V and 4 bases from J, with 21 bases between. Germline V gives CDR1 LGHNA, CDR2 YNFKEQ. CDR3 length equals 17 residues. CDR3 in DNA: TGTGCCAGCAGCCATGAGGAGGGCCGGGTGGAGGCCACTGAAGCTTTCTTT. As protein: CASSHEEGRVEATEAFF.

The chain is built from TRBV7-2 and TRBJ2-7; tentative D call: TRBD1 (6 bases). The germline CDR1 and CDR2 sequences are SGHTA and FQGNSA. The germline V and J ends were trimmed by 3 bases and 3 bases, with 21 bases remaining between them. This CDR3 comprises 17 residues. CDR3 amino acids: CASSFPFSGTPNYEQYF. In nucleotides, the CDR3 is TGTGCCAGCAGCTTTCCCTTCTCCGGGACACCGAACTACGAGCAGTACTTC. Drawing the rest from reference TRBV7-2 and TRBJ2-7, the complete variable domain is GAGVSQSPSNKVTEKGKDVELRCDPISGHTALYWYRQSLGQGLEFLIYFQGNSAPDKSGLPSDRFSAERTGGSVSTLTIQRTQQEDSAVYLCASSFPFSGTPNYEQYFGPGTRLTVT.

The gene calls are TRBV9 and TRBJ1-1, with D perhaps matching TRBD1 (5 bases). CDR3 length equals 16 residues. Germline assignment: CDR1 SGDLS and CDR2 YYNGEE. V was cut by 0 bases and J by 0 bases, with 12 bases left in between. The CDR3 region is CASSVASGGMNTEAFF. Here the CDR3 DNA reads TGTGCCAGCAGCGTAGCTTCGGGGGGAATGAACACTGAAGCTTTCTTT.

This clonotype was seen a few times. The rearrangement links TRBV10-2 to TRBJ2-5; a weak D match, TRBD1 (5 bases). Germline lookup yields CDR1 WSHSY and CDR2 SAAADI. V was cut by 8 bases and J by 2 bases, with 6 bases left in between. The CDR3 runs 11 residues. This CDR3 is CASGAQETQYF. CDR3 coding DNA: TGCGCCAGCGGGGCGCAAGAGACCCAGTACTTC.

This clonotype showed up just a few times. CDR3 in DNA: TGTGCCAGCAGCTCACCGTGGAGCGGGGGGATAGGAGAGACCCAGTACTTC. Its protein is CASSSPWSGGIGETQYF. The rearrangement joins TRBV7-2 to TRBJ2-5; 9 bases match TRBD2. The CDR3 contains 17 residues. Germline-derived CDR1 and CDR2 are SGHTA and FQGNSA. Losses at the gene ends were 4 bases for V and 4 bases for J; bases not matched to a gene: 13. Drawing the rest from reference TRBV7-2 and TRBJ2-5, the complete variable domain is GAGVSQSPSNKVTEKGKDVELRCDPISGHTALYWYRQSLGQGLEFLIYFQGNSAPDKSGLPSDRFSAERTGGSVSTLTIQRTQQEDSAVYLCASSSPWSGGIGETQYFGPGTRLLVL.

J is TRBJ2-5 and V is TRBV2, with 13 bases that match TRBD2. The germline CDR1 and CDR2 sequences are SNHLY and FYNNEI. The V gene end was trimmed by 6 bases and the J gene end by 4 bases; junction bases not matched to a gene: 8. This CDR3 has 16 residues. The DNA of the CDR3 is TGTGCCAGCAGGAAGACTAGCGGGGGGTACGGAGAGACCCAGTACTTC. Its protein is CASRKTSGGYGETQYF.

A few counts support this clonotype. The chain links TRBV7-8 to TRBJ2-2; the D is unclear. V dropped 1 base and J dropped 0 bases, with 9 bases sitting between them. The CDR3 sequence is 16 residues long. From germline, CDR1 is SGHVS and CDR2 FQNEAQ. The DNA of the CDR3 is TGTGCCAGCAGCTTAGAACGCTGGACGAACACCGGGGAGCTGTTTTTT. Amino acids: CASSLERWTNTGELFF.

V is TRBV9 and J is TRBJ2-1; 7 nucleotides match TRBD2. Germline-derived CDR1 and CDR2 are SGDLS and YYNGEE. The ends lost 2 bases at V and 2 bases at J; junction bases unmatched: 4. There are 15 residues in the CDR3. As DNA, the CDR3 is TGTGCCAGCAGCGTCTCAGCGGGAACCTACAATGAGCAGTTCTTC. Protein sequence: CASSVSAGTYNEQFF.

This clonotype was observed a handful of times. This rearrangement joins TRBV20-1 to TRBJ1-1; no reliable D call. V gave up 6 bases and J gave up 4 bases, with 21 bases separating them. CDR1 DFQATT and CDR2 SNEGSKA come from the germline V gene (reference sequence). The length of the CDR3 is 15 residues. CDR3 sequence (DNA): TGCAGTGCCCGGTCTAACCGGGTTAAGGGCACTGAAGCTTTCTTT. Its translation is CSARSNRVKGTEAFF.